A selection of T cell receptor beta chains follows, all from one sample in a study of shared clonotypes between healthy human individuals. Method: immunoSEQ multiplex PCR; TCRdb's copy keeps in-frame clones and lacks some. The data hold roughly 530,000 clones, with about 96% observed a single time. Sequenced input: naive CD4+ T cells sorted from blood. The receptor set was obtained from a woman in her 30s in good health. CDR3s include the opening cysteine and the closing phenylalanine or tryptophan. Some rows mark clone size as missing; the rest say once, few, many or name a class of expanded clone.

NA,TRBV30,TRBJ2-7,CAWSLGPSSYEQYF
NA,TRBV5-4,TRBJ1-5,CASSLQGNQPQHF
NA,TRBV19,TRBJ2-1,CASSASSENEQFF
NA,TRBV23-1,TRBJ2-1,CASSGGSHNEQFF
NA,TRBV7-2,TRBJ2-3,CASSFPGLAAYTDTQYF
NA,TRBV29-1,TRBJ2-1,CSVQSLTRTVDEQFF
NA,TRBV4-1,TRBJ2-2,CASSQGIAEHNTGELFF
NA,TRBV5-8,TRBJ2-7,CASSFSRGSYEQYF
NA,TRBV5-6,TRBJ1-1,CASSYKLDSMNTEAFF
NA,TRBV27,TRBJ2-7,CASSFGLAEGEQYF
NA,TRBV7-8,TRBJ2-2,CAGSRRWGTGELFF
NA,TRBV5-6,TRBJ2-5,CASSFQETQYF
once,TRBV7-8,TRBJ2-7,CASSPRGARARVHNPYEQYF
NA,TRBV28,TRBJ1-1,CASSPPFGGAMNTEAFF
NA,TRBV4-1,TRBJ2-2,CASSHREWNTGELFF
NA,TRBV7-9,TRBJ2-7,CASSLGGTLYEQYF
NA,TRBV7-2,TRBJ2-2,CASSLVPITGELFF
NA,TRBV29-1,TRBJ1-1,CSVVANTEAFF
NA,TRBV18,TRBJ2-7,CASSPSPYEQYF
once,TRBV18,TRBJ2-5,CASSLQETQYF
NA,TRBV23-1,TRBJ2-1,CASSNNRGNEQFF
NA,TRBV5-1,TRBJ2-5,CASSSMGQGGWGQETQYF
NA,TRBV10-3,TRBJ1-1,CAISESESNTEAFF
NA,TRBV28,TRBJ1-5,CASSLPGAGNQPQHF
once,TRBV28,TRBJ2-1,CASRDGYNEQFF
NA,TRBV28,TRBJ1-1,CASNEAVWNTEAFF
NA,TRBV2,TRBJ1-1,CASSDLPRTGKGLNTEAFF
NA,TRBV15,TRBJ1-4,CATSRDSRDNEKLFF
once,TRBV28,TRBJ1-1,CASSLSIGGSTEAFF
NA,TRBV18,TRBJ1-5,CASSLGSGNQPQHF
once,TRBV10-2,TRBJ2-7,CASIMGLAGVYAYEQYF
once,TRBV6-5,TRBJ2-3,CASSGPVDTDTQYF
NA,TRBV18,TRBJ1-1,CASSPDRQYMNTEAFF
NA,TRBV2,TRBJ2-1,CASSEAGFYNEQFF
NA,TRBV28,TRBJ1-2,CASRSGWEYGYTF
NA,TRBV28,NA,CASSSPTGRLAGIYEQYF
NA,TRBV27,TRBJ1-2,CASSLDERRAYGYTF
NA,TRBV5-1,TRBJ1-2,CASSLGDLNYGYTF
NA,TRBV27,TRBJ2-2,CASSNTNTGELFF
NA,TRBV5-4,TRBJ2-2,CASSLKLADTGELFF
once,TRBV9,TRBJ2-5,CASSVELAGGQETQYF
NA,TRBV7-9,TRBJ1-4,CASSPIQGVKEKLFF